These 26 T cell receptor beta chains originate from one sample sequenced in a study of blood T cell repertoires in COVID-19. Clones were read by immunoSEQ multiplex PCR, and TCRdb kept only the in-frame ones, dropping some. The sample lists 400,000 to 550,000 clones, about 85% occurring once. Sequences were obtained from PBMCs or T cells enriched from blood (not recorded which). The receptors were sampled from a woman between 18 and 30 years old with acute COVID-19.

The chain is built from TRBV7-9 and TRBJ1-1, with 11 bases fitting TRBD1. V trimming: 2 bases; J trimming: 4 bases; junction bases outside the gene matches: 3. This CDR3 comprises 15 residues. Germline CDR1 SEHNR, CDR2 FQNEAQ (reference sequence). CDR3 coding DNA: TGTGCCAGCAGCTTAACCGGGACAGGGGGCACTGAAGCTTTCTTT. The encoded protein is CASSLTGTGGTEAFF. The full variable domain, in which reference TRBV7-9 and TRBJ1-1 provide the parts outside the CDR3, is DTGVSQNPRHKITKRGQNVTFRCDPISEHNRLYWYRQTLGQGPEFLTYFQNEAQLEKSRLLSDRFSAERPKGSFSTLEIQRTEQGDSAMYLCASSLTGTGGTEAFFGQGTRLTVV.

J is TRBJ2-2 and V is TRBV7-9; 7 bases line up with TRBD1. Germline CDR1 reads SEHNR; CDR2 reads FQNEAQ (reference sequence). The CDR3 is 17 amino acids. V lost 3 bases to trimming and J lost 0 bases; unmatched junction nucleotides: 7. In DNA, the CDR3 is TGTGCCAGCAGCTTCGGTCCCGGGACAGCGAACACCGGGGAGCTGTTTTTT. It yields the protein CASSFGPGTANTGELFF.

The chain uses TRBV6-5 and TRBJ2-5; 7 bases are shared with TRBD2. The CDR3 totals 14 residues. CDR1 and CDR2 (germline): MNHEY, SVGAGI. Unmatched junction bases numbered 11, after V lost 8 bases and J lost 5 bases. CDR3 DNA: TGTGCCAGCCGAGGGGACTACCTCCGGGAGACCCAGTACTTC. Translation gives CASRGDYLRETQYF.

The chain links TRBV3-1 (or the pseudogene TRBV3-2) to TRBJ1-6; a weak D match, TRBD1 (5 bases). Germline values: CDR1 LGHDT, CDR2 YNNKEL (reference sequence). The V gene lost 1 base and the J gene lost 12 bases, with 7 bases spanning the gap. There are 12 residues in the CDR3. DNA of the CDR3: TGTGCCAGCAGCCAAGGGGGGGGACCCCTCCACTTT. Translated, it gives CASSQGGGPLHF.

J is TRBJ1-2 and V is TRBV5-6; D perhaps matches TRBD1 (5 bases). With 4 bases removed from V and 2 bases from J, the gap between germline ends came to 9 bases. CDR3 length: 13 residues. The V gene's germline CDR1 is SGHDT and CDR2 YYEEEE. The CDR3 region is CASSNTGNYGYTF. DNA for the CDR3: TGTGCCAGCAGCAACACAGGAAACTATGGCTACACCTTC.

The chain joins TRBV5-5 to TRBJ1-1; D is unresolved. CDR1 and CDR2 from the germline V gene are SGHKS and YYEKEE (reference sequence). The CDR3 totals 11 residues. Trimming left V 3 bases short and J 9 bases short, with 9 bases between. Here the CDR3 DNA reads TGTGCCAGCAGCTCAGGTCCGCAAGCTTTCTTT. Its translation is CASSSGPQAFF.

V is TRBV24-1 and J is TRBJ2-7, with unresolved D. The germline gives CDR1 KGHDR, CDR2 SFDVKD. Trimming left V 3 bases short and J 4 bases short, with 6 bases between. This CDR3 has 12 amino acids. CDR3 bases: TGTGCCACCAGTGATAAAACTTACGAGCAGTACTTC. Translated: CATSDKTYEQYF.

This clone has just a few counts. The genes are TRBV6-5 and TRBJ2-7; 8 bases map to TRBD1. V shed 5 bases, J shed 7 bases, and the junction held 7 bases outside the gene matches. Germline CDR1 is MNHEY and CDR2 is SVGAGI. CDR3 size: 13 residues. CDR3 region: CASSLRGQREQYF. The CDR3 bases are TGTGCCAGCAGTCTCAGGGGGCAGAGGGAGCAGTACTTC.

The CDR3 loop is CASSPSSSYEQYF. CDR3 coding DNA: TGTGCCAGCTCACCTTCGTCTTCCTACGAGCAGTACTTC. This chain links TRBV18 with TRBJ2-7, with D unclear. In germline, CDR1 is KGHSH, CDR2 LQKENI. This CDR3 has 13 amino acids. The V end lost 3 bases, the J end lost 1 base, and 7 bases lay between the germline ends.

J is TRBJ1-2 and V is TRBV10-3; D gene uncertain. The V and J ends lost 6 bases and 3 bases respectively, with 17 bases between them. Germline lookup yields CDR1 ENHRY and CDR2 SYGVKD. The CDR3 is made up of 15 amino acids. The CDR3 spells CAIRALRSSDYGYTF. CDR3 DNA: TGTGCCATCAGGGCGCTCAGGTCATCCGACTATGGCTACACCTTC.

The chain combines TRBV9 with TRBJ2-7; 9 nucleotides align to TRBD2. This CDR3 comprises 15 residues. The germline gives CDR1 SGDLS, CDR2 YYNGEE. V was clipped by 4 bases and J by 1 base; unmatched bases: 6. CDR3: CASSPLGLASYEQYF. CDR3 sequence (DNA): TGTGCCAGCAGCCCCCTGGGACTAGCATCCTACGAGCAGTACTTC.

The chain recombines TRBV9 with TRBJ2-3; the D gene is possibly TRBD2 (5 bases). The germline gives CDR1 SGDLS, CDR2 YYNGEE. The ends were cut back, 0 bases at V and 0 bases at J, with 11 bases in the middle. The CDR3 is 16 residues long. The CDR3: CASSVATRPSTDTQYF. The CDR3 DNA sequence: TGTGCCAGCAGCGTAGCTACTAGACCGAGCACAGATACGCAGTATTTT.

The J gene is TRBJ2-2, the V gene TRBV19; TRBD1 aligns across 7 bases. The CDR3 is 17 residues long. The junction had 13 bases not matched to a gene; V was cut back by 4 bases and J by 5 bases. Looked up from germline, CDR1 is LNHDA and CDR2 is SQIVND (reference sequence). CDR3: CASSRYQAGGETGELFF. The CDR3 DNA sequence: TGTGCCAGTAGTAGGTACCAGGCAGGGGGTGAGACCGGGGAGCTGTTTTTT.

This clone turned up a few times. CDR3 loop: CASSLINGEQYF. CDR3 coding DNA: TGTGCCAGCAGCCTCATAAACGGCGAGCAGTACTTC. The chain combines TRBV3-1 (or the pseudogene TRBV3-2) with TRBJ2-7; D not certain. This CDR3 is built from 12 residues. Germline CDR1 reads LGHDT; CDR2 reads YNNKEL (reference sequence). Trimming took 4 bases from V and 6 from J, leaving 10 bases between them.

V and J are TRBV7-9 and TRBJ2-1; 7 nucleotides align to TRBD1. With 4 bases clipped from V and 4 bases from J, the junction kept 13 bases outside the gene matches. CDR1 is SEHNR, CDR2 FQNEAQ, per germline (reference sequence). The CDR3 extends over 17 amino acids. DNA for the CDR3: TGTGCCAGCAGCTCACACGGACAGGCGTCGATATACAATGAGCAGTTCTTC. Translation: CASSSHGQASIYNEQFF.

Only one count was recorded for this clone. V and J are TRBV18 and TRBJ1-1; 7 nucleotides match TRBD1. V gave up 3 bases and J gave up 5 bases; unmatched junction bases: 15. The CDR3 consists of 17 residues. CDR1 and CDR2 from the germline V gene are KGHSH and LQKENI. The CDR3 DNA follows: TGTGCCAGCTCACCTATTCCGACAGGGAGTAGGATTACTGAAGCTTTCTTT. This sequence encodes CASSPIPTGSRITEAFF.

The chain recombines TRBV4-3 with TRBJ2-5; D unclear. Deletions cut 2 bases from V and 5 bases from J, with 18 bases between. CDR1 and CDR2 (germline): LGHNA, YSLEER. The CDR3 is 16 amino acids. The CDR3 DNA follows: TGCGCCAGCAGCCAAAACCGGCTAGATGGGTTTGAGACCCAGTACTTC. It specifies CASSQNRLDGFETQYF.

Remarks on this clone: The sample has other DNA sequences that encode this CDR3 too. This sequence joins TRBV6-5 and TRBJ2-7; D not resolved. The germline gives CDR1 MNHEY, CDR2 SVGAGI. The CDR3 is made up of 12 amino acids. Trimming cost V 7 bases and J 2 bases, with 9 bases left between them. The CDR3: CASMTVAYEQYF. In DNA, the CDR3 is TGTGCCAGCATGACTGTCGCCTACGAGCAGTACTTC.

The J gene is TRBJ2-1, the V gene TRBV13, with TRBD2 as a possible D gene (7 bases). The length of the CDR3 is 16 residues. Germline CDR1 is PRHDT and CDR2 is FYEKMQ (reference sequence). Trimming cost V 0 bases and J 9 bases, with 18 bases left between them. The CDR3 DNA follows: TGTGCCAGCAGCTTAGGCGTGGGCGGGGGCCTCTCTGAGCAGTTCTTC. Protein product: CASSLGVGGGLSEQFF.

Comments on this clone: At the DNA level, this CDR3 is encoded by other sequences in the same sample as well. J is TRBJ2-1 and V is TRBV5-6; 7 bases are shared with TRBD1. After removal of 0 bases from V and 4 bases from J, the junction contained 1 base not matched to a gene. Germline V gene sequence: CDR1 SGHDT, CDR2 YYEEEE. The CDR3 loop spans 14 amino acids. The CDR3 reads CASSLGQGYNEQFF. In DNA form, the CDR3 reads TGTGCCAGCAGCTTGGGACAGGGATACAATGAGCAGTTCTTC.

The chain recombines TRBV9 with TRBJ1-3; D remains unclear. The CDR3 length is 16 residues. Trimming took off 3 bases at V and 8 bases at J, with 21 bases between the two ends. In germline, CDR1 is SGDLS, CDR2 YYNGEE. The CDR3 coding sequence is TGTGCCAGCAGCGCCCATCGCGAGGGAAGGACGGACACCATATATTTT. This encodes CASSAHREGRTDTIYF.

The J gene is TRBJ2-3, the V gene TRBV2; TRBD1 matches 8 bases. The CDR3 contains 17 residues. Losses at the gene ends were 6 bases for V and 0 bases for J; bases not matched to a gene: 11. CDR1 and CDR2 from the germline V gene are SNHLY and FYNNEI. CDR3 sequence reads: CASRTGQGLISTDTQYF. The CDR3 coding sequence is TGTGCCAGCAGGACAGGACAGGGTCTTATTAGCACAGATACGCAGTATTTT.

The chain recombines TRBV6-5 with TRBJ2-5, with TRBD2 matching 13 bases. The trim removed 7 bases at V and 3 bases at J, leaving 5 bases unmatched. CDR3 size: 15 residues. CDR1 MNHEY and CDR2 SVGAGI come from the germline V gene. DNA of the CDR3: TGTGCCAGCACTCCCGGACTAGCGGGAGAAGAGACCCAGTACTTC. It codes for CASTPGLAGEETQYF.

The chain uses TRBV15 and TRBJ1-1; no clear D. The CDR3 runs 12 residues. The germline V and J ends were trimmed by 7 bases and 6 bases, with 12 bases remaining between them. Germline CDR1 and CDR2: LNHNV and YYDKDF (reference sequence). CDR3 in amino acids: CATTEGGSEAFF. The CDR3 coding sequence is TGTGCCACCACGGAGGGAGGATCTGAAGCTTTCTTT.

On this clone itself: Within the sample, other DNA sequences also encode this same CDR3. This sequence joins TRBV5-1 and TRBJ1-1; weak D call: TRBD1 (5 bases). The CDR3 is 15 amino acids. The germline gives CDR1 SGHRS, CDR2 YFSETQ. The ends were cut back, 0 bases at V and 0 bases at J, with 9 bases in the middle. Written as DNA, the CDR3 is TGCGCCAGCAGCTTGGCGGGGGGTATGAACACTGAAGCTTTCTTT. Translated: CASSLAGGMNTEAFF.

As to this clone: Germline and junction disagree at one end, which may indicate a read error. The V and J genes are TRBV6-1 and TRBJ2-7; D gene uncertain. CDR1 is MNHNS, CDR2 SASEGT, per germline. This CDR3 has 12 amino acids. The CDR3 spells CASTERSYEQYF. CDR3 sequence (DNA): TGTGCCAGCACTGAAAGGAGTTACGAGCAGTACTTC.